This T cell receptor beta chain was recovered during a study of blood T cell repertoires in COVID-19. In this sample, this clone turned up once. The authors' processing: Nucleated cell number was recorded as an estimate derived from reference gene primer amplification. Data came from immunoSEQ multiplex PCR; TCRdb stores just in-frame clones and leaves some out. The V and J calls and clone size are taken from that table; D and trimming were inferred from the DNA. The table has 140,000 to 150,000 clones, about four fifths seen once. This CDR3 comprises 18 residues. The V gene's germline CDR1 is SEHNR and CDR2 FQNEAQ (reference sequence). Trimming shortened V by 7 bases and J by 0 bases, and 22 bases separated the two germline ends.

This sequence was found in a human donor with acute or convalescent COVID-19. The donor label of this sample is uncertain. Sequenced material: peripheral blood. The rearrangement uses TRBV7-9 and TRBJ1-3; D is perhaps TRBD1 (5 bases). The CDR3 protein is CASTALDTALVSGNTIYF. The CDR3 DNA follows: TGTGCCAGCACCGCCTTGGACACCGCCTTAGTCTCTGGAAACACCATATATTTT.